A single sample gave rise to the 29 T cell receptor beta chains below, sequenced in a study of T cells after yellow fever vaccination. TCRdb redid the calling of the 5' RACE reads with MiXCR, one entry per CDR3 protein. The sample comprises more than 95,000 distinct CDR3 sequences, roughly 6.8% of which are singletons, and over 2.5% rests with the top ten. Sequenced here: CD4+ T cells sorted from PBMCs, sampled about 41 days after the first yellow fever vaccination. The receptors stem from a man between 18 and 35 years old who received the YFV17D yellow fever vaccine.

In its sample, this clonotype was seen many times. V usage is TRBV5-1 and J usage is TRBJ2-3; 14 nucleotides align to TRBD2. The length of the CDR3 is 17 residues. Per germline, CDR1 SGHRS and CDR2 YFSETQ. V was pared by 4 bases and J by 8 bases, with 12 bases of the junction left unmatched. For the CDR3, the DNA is TGCGCCAGCAGCCCCGGGACTAGCGGGGGCACTACCGGTACGCAGTATTTT. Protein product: CASSPGTSGGTTGTQYF. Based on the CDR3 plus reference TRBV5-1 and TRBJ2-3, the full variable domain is KAGVTQTPRYLIKTRGQQVTLSCSPISGHRSVSWYQQTPGQGLQFLFEYFSETQRNKGNFPGRFSGRQFSNSRSEMNVSTLELGDSALYLCASSPGTSGGTTGTQYFGPGTRLTVL.

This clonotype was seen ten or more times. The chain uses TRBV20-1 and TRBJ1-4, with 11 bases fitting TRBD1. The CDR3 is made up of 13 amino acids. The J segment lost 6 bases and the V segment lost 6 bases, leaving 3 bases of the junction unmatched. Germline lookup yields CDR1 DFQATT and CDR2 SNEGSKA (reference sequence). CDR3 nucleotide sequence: TGCAGTGCGATGGACAGGGGGCATGAAAAACTGTTTTTT. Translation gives CSAMDRGHEKLFF.

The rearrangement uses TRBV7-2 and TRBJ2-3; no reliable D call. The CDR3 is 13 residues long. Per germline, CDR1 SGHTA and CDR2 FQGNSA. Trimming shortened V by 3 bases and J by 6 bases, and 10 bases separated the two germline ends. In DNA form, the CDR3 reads TGTGCCAGCAGCTTTCGTGGCTCGGATACGCAGTATTTT. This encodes CASSFRGSDTQYF.

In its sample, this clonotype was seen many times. CDR3 sequence: CASRNSGTNEQFF. In nucleotides, the CDR3 is TGTGCCAGCAGGAATTCAGGGACCAATGAGCAGTTCTTC. The genes are TRBV7-9 and TRBJ2-1; TRBD1 or TRBD2 may be the D gene (5 bases each). Germline V gene data show CDR1 as SEHNR and CDR2 as FQNEAQ (reference sequence). V lost 6 bases to trimming and J lost 6 bases, with 12 bases between them. The CDR3 has 13 residues. The full variable domain, rest sourced from reference TRBV7-9 and TRBJ2-1, is DTGVSQNPRHKITKRGQNVTFRCDPISEHNRLYWYRQTLGQGPEFLTYFQNEAQLEKSRLLSDRFSAERPKGSFSTLEIQRTEQGDSAMYLCASRNSGTNEQFFGPGTRLTVL.

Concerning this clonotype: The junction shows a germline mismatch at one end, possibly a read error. The CDR3 region is CANSLGRETQYF. CDR3 in DNA: TGTGCCAACAGCTTGGGTCGGGAGACCCAGTACTTC. The V and J genes are TRBV7-9 and TRBJ2-5; D not certain. Germline CDR1 and CDR2: SEHNR and FQNEAQ (reference sequence). CDR3 length: 12 residues.

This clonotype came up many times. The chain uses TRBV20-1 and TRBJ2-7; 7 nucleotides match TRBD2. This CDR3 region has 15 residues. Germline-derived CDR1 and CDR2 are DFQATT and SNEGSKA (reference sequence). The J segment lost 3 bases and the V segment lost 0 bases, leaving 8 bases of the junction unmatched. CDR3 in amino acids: CSARDPGREVYEQYV. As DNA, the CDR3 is TGCAGTGCTAGAGATCCCGGTCGGGAGGTCTACGAGCAGTACGTC.

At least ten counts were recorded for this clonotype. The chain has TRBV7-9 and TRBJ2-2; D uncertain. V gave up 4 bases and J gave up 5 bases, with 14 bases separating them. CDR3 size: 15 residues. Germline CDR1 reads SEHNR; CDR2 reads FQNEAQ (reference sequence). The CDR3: CASSSNPSITGELFF. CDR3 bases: TGTGCCAGCAGCTCAAATCCCTCTATAACCGGGGAGCTGTTTTTT.

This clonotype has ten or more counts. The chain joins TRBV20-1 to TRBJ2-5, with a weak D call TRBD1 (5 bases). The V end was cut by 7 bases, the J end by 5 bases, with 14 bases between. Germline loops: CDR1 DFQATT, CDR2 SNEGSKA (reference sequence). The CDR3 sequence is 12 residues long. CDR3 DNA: TGCAGTGTCCCCTCGGCAGGGGAGACCCAGTACTTC. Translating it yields CSVPSAGETQYF.

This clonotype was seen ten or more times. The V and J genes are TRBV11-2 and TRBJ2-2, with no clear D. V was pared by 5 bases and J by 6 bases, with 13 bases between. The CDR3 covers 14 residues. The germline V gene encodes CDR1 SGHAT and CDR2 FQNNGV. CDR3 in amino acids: CASSGAGSPGELFF. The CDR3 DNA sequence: TGTGCCAGCAGCGGTGCTGGGTCCCCCGGGGAGCTGTTTTTT.

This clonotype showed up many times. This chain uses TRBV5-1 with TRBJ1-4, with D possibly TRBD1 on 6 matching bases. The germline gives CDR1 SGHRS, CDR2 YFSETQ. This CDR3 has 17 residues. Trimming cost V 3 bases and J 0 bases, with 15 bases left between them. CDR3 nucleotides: TGCGCCAGCAGCTCTATCGCTGGGGGCGCAACTAATGAAAAACTGTTTTTT. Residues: CASSSIAGGATNEKLFF.

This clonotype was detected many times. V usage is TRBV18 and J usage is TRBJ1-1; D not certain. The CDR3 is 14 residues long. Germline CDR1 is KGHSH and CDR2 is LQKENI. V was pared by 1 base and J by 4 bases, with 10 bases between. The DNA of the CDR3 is TGTGCCAGCTCACCACAGGGCTCCTCCACTGAAGCTTTCTTT. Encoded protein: CASSPQGSSTEAFF.

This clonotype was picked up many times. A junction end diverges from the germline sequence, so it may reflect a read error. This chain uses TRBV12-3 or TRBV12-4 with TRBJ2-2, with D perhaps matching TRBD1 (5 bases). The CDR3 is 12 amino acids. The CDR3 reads CASGLGPGELFF. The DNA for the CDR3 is TGTGCCAGCGGTTTGGGGCCCGGGGAGCTGTTTTTT.

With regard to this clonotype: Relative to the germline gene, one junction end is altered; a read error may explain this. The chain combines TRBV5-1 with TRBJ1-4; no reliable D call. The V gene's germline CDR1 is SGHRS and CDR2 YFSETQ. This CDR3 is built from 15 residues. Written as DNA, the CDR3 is TGCGCCAGCAGCCTCCGACCGGCGAGTAATGAAAAACAGTTTTTT. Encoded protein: CASSLRPASNEKQFF.

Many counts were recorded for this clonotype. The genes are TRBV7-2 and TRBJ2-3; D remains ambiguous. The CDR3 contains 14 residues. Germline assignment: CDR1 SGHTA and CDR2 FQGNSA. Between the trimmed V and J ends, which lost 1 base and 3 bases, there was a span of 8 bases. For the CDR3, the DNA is TGTGCCAGCAGCTTAGAGTCCAGGACAGATACGCAGTATTTT. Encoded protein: CASSLESRTDTQYF.

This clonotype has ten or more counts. CDR3 in DNA: TGCGCCAGCAGCTTGATCTCAGGCACAGATACGCAGTATTTT. The encoded protein is CASSLISGTDTQYF. The chain couples TRBV5-1 to TRBJ2-3; D gene uncertain. Between the trimmed V and J ends, which lost 1 base and 1 base, there was a span of 7 bases. The CDR3 spans 14 residues. Germline assignment: CDR1 SGHRS and CDR2 YFSETQ.

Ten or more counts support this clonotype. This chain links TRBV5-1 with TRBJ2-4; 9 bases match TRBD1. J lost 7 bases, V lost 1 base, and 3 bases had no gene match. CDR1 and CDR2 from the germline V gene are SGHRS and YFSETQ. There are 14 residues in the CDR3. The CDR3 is CASSLTGGANIQYF. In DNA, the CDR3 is TGCGCCAGCAGCTTGACAGGGGGCGCGAACATTCAGTACTTC.

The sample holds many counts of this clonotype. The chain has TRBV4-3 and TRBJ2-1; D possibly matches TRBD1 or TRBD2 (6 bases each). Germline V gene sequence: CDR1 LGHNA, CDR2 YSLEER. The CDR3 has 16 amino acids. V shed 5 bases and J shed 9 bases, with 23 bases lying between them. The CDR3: CASSWSLVTGAGEQFF. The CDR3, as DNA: TGCGCCAGCAGCTGGAGCCTAGTGACGGGGGCTGGTGAGCAGTTCTTC.

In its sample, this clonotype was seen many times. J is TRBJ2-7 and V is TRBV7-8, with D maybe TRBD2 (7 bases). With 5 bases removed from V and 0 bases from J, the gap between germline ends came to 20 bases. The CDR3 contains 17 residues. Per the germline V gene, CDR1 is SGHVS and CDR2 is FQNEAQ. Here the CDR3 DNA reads TGTGCCAGCAGCCAACCTCGAACGGGGGGCCTCTCCTACGAGCAGTACTTC. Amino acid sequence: CASSQPRTGGLSYEQYF.

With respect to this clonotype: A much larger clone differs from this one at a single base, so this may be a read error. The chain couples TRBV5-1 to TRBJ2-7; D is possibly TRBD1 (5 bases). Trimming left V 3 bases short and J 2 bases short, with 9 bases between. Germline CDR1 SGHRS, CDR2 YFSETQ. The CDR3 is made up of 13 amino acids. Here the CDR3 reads CASSWGKAYEQYF. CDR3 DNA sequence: TGCGCCAGCAGCTGGGGCAAGGCCTACGAGCAGTACTTC.

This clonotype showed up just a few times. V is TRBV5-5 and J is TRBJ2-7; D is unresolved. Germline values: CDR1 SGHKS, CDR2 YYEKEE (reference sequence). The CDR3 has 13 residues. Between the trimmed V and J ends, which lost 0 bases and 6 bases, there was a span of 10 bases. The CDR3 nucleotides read TGTGCCAGCAGCTTGGACCCACTGACCGAGCAGTACGTC. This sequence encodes CASSLDPLTEQYV.

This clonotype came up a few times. CDR3 in amino acids: CATSRDRGLGETQYF. The CDR3 nucleotides are TGTGCCACCAGCAGAGACAGGGGGCTCGGAGAGACCCAGTACTTC. This chain links TRBV15 with TRBJ2-5, with TRBD1 matching 8 bases. Germline-derived CDR1 and CDR2 are LNHNV and YYDKDF (reference sequence). Trimming removed 0 bases from V and 4 bases from J; junction bases left unmatched: 4. This CDR3 has 15 amino acids.

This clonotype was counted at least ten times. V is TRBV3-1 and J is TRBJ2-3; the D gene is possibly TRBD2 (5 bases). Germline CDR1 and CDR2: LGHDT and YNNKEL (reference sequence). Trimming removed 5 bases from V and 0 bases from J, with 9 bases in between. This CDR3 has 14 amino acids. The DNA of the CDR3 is TGTGCCAGCAGCGGAGGATCTAGCACAGATACGCAGTATTTT. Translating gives CASSGGSSTDTQYF.

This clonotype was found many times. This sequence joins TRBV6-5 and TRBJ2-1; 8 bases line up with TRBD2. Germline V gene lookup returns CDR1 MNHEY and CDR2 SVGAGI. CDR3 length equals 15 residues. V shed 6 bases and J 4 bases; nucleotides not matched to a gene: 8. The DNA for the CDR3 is TGTGCCAGCAGACTTACTAGCGGAATATACAATGAGCAGTTCTTC. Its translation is CASRLTSGIYNEQFF.

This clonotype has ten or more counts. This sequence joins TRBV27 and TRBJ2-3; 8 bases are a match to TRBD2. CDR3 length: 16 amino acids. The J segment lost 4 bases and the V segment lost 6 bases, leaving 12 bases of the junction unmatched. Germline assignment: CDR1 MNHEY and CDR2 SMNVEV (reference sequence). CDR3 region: CASSRLAGGVSDTQYF. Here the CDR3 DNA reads TGTGCCAGCAGCAGACTGGCGGGGGGAGTTTCAGATACGCAGTATTTT.

This CDR3 reads CAWSVGLASGEGETQYF. The CDR3 DNA reads as TGTGCCTGGAGTGTCGGACTGGCGAGCGGGGAGGGGGAGACCCAGTACTTC. V and J are TRBV30 and TRBJ2-5, with 7 bases aligning to TRBD2. Germline CDR1 is GTSNPN and CDR2 is SVGIG (reference sequence). This CDR3 has 17 amino acids. Germline trimming cut 0 bases from V and 5 bases from J; bases unmatched to any gene: 15. Full variable domain (missing parts from reference TRBV30 and TRBJ2-5): SQTIHQWPATLVQPVGSPLSLECTVEGTSNPNLYWYRQAAGRGLQLLFYSVGIGQISSEVPQNLSASRPQDRQFILSSKKLLLSDSGFYLCAWSVGLASGEGETQYFGPGTRLLVL.

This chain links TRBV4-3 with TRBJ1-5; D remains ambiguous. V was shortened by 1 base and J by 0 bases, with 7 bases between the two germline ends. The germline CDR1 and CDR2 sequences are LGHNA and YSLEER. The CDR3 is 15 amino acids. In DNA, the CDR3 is TGCGCCAGCAGCCAAGGGCTGTATAGCAATCAGCCCCAGCATTTT. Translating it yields CASSQGLYSNQPQHF.

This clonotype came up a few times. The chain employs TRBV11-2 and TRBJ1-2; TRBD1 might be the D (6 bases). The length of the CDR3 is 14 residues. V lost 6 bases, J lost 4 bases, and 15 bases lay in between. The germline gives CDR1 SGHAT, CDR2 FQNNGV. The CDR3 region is CASSIQGYGYGYTF. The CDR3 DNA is TGTGCCAGCAGTATACAGGGCTACGGCTATGGCTACACCTTC.

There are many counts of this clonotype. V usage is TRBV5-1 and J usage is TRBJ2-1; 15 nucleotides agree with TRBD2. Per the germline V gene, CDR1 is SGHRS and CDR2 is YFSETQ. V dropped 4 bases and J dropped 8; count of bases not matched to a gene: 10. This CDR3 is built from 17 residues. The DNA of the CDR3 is TGCGCCAGCAGCAAAGGACTAGCGGGGGGGCAATGGGATGAGCAGTTCTTC. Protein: CASSKGLAGGQWDEQFF.

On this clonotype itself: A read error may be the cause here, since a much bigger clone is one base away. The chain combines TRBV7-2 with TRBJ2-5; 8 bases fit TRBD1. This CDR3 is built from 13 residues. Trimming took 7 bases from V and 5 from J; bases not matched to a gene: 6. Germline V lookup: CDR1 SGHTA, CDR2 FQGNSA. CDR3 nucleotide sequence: TGTGCCAGCATATACAGGGGGTACGAGACCCAGTACTTC. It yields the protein CASIYRGYETQYF.